This T cell receptor beta chain was obtained from a study of blood T cell repertoires in COVID-19. V was pared by 0 bases and J by 3 bases, with 4 bases of the junction left unmatched. This CDR3 comprises 16 residues. Germline CDR1 reads MGHDK; CDR2 reads SYGVNS. Some clones are missing from TCRdb's copy, which holds only in-frame ones; the method was immunoSEQ multiplex PCR. This table holds some 400,000 clones, roughly 86% found once. The genes are TRBV25-1 and TRBJ2-3; 9 bases align to TRBD2. The specimen sequenced was peripheral blood. The clonotype comes from a human donor in a cohort sampled during active COVID-19. The CDR3 DNA reads TGTGCCAGCAGTGAATATAAAGCGGGGGGTACAGATACGCAGTATTTT. Encoded protein: CASSEYKAGGTDTQYF.